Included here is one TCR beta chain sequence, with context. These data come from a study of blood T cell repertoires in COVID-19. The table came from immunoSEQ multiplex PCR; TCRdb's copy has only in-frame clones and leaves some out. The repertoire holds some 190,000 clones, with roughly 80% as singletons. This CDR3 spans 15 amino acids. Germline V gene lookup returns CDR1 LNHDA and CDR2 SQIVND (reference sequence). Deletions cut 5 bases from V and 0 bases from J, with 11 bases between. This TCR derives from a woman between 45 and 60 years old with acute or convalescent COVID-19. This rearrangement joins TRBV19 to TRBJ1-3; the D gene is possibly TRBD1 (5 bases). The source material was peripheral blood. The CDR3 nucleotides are TGTGCCAGTAGTGAAATTACAGGCTCTGGAAACACCATATATTTT. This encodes CASSEITGSGNTIYF.